This T cell receptor beta chain was obtained from a study of control samples from healthy donors and cancer patients. Method: immunoSEQ multiplex PCR; TCRdb's copy keeps in-frame clones and lacks some. Among approximately 90,000 clones listed, about 85% were seen once. This clone appeared a single time. Sequencing was performed on blood. The sequence was collected from a woman aged 70-85 years in good health.

This CDR3 is CASSFSQDTYEQYF. Here the CDR3 DNA reads TGCGCCAGCAGCTTTTCACAGGATACCTACGAGCAGTACTTC. J is TRBJ2-7 and V is TRBV5-1; the D gene is possibly TRBD1 (5 bases). This CDR3 is 14 amino acids long. The germline V gene encodes CDR1 SGHRS and CDR2 YFSETQ. Deletions cut 2 bases from V and 2 bases from J, with 11 bases between.